This T cell receptor (beta chain) emerged from a study of shared clonotypes between healthy human individuals. Clones were sequenced by immunoSEQ multiplex PCR, and TCRdb holds only the in-frame ones, with some missing. The sample shows more than 400,000 clones, 81% of them seen only once. The V end lost 5 bases, the J end lost 15 bases, and 8 bases lay between the germline ends. CDR3 length: 8 residues. Germline V gives CDR1 DFQATT, CDR2 SNEGSKA (reference sequence). The sample comprised PBMCs. The rearrangement links TRBV20-1 to TRBJ2-1, with a possible D match to TRBD2 (5 bases). This TCR was sampled from a woman between 40 and 50 years old in good health. Some clones in this sample may be carry-over from other donors' samples. CDR3 amino acids: CSAGGLFF. The CDR3 coding sequence is TGCAGTGCTGGCGGGCTGTTCTTC.